This T cell receptor (beta chain) was retrieved from a study of PD-L1 blockade in urothelial cancer listed by TCRdb under 2017. Turning to the overall study: Every patient began therapy around 2014 and was given atezolizumab 1,200 mg intravenously every 3 weeks. About 90% of the 29 patients were males with bladder-origin urothelial cancer, and about 65% of the roughly 29 reported a prior smoking history. An ECOG performance status of 0 or 1 was recorded for the patients, and 0 to 3 prior chemotherapy regimens had been received by the patients. Blood samples were analyzed at 3 weeks after treatment start (second dose) and at 6 weeks after treatment start. A median of about 140,000 T cells and approximately 83,000 unique TCRs was obtained from blood samples, and a median clonality of about 0.08 was observed. The study, an exploratory multi-omic analysis, examined somatic, immune and clinical correlates of response to PD-L1 blockade with atezolizumab in urothelial cancer. TCR sequencing covered pretreatment tumor samples and matched, serially collected peripheral blood taken before and after atezolizumab treatment. Durable clinical benefit was defined as a progression-free survival longer than 6 months, and TCR features were additionally tested against progression-free survival and overall survival. In the same patients who had TCR sequencing, pretreatment tumors also underwent whole exome sequencing and RNA sequencing. Nine patients achieved durable clinical benefit and approximately 19 did not. Pretreatment blood TCR-seq was available for twenty-nine patients, at least one posttreatment blood collection was obtained for some 24 patients, and tumor TCR-seq was available for some 24 patients. Here is what the overall study found, with its caveats: Among patients with durable benefit, tumor-associated TCR clones showed greater expansion in peripheral blood 3 weeks after treatment started (n = 22, p = 0.022). Because the sample size was small (n ≈ 27) and many exploratory analyses were performed, the results are intended to be hypothesis-generating. Improved progression-free and overall survival was associated with having pretreatment peripheral blood TCR clonality below the median.

Synthetic TCR analog templates were spiked into each PCR to estimate absolute template abundance from read counts. The immunoSEQ assay used bias-controlled V and J gene primers to amplify TCRbeta CDR3 regions from genomic DNA. Sequencing of rearranged TCRbeta segments was performed at approximately 20X coverage. The authors processed their data as follows. Sequencing errors were corrected by clustering, and CDR3s were annotated against IMGT so that V, D and J genes could be assigned. Downstream analyses used only productive TCRbeta rearrangements, leaving out any out-of-frame or stop-codon sequences. Clonality was calculated as one minus the Shannon entropy normalized by the log of the number of unique productive sequences. Fisher's exact test with Benjamini-Hochberg correction, at a threshold of adjusted p below 0.01, was used to find clones that differed between time points or between blood and tumor. This immuneACCESS table, as held by TCRdb, lists in-frame sequences with V and J called but not all clones. Of the missing ones, under half trace to an unresolved V gene in checked studies; the others have no known cause. Clone size and the V and J calls come from that table; the DNA yielded D and trimming. The sample profile shows approximately 88,000 clones; over 80% of them were found once. The ten most abundant clones make up roughly 1.9% of the sample.

Inclusive of the bounding cysteine and phenylalanine, the CDR3 is 15 residues long. Left in the record is the CDR3 DNA by itself, 45 bases read in frame from the first base. In the case of this clone: What this receptor recognizes is not known. No base quality values were provided; no much bigger clone lies one nucleotide off.

The time point label on this specimen signifies: pretreatment peripheral blood. The cohort comprised nearly 30 patients with locally advanced or metastatic urothelial carcinoma treated at Memorial Sloan Kettering on a trial protocol. Peripheral blood mononuclear cells were collected pretreatment and during treatment, at between 1 and 8 total time points per patient. The Qiagen DNeasy Blood extraction kit was used to purify genomic DNA from total PBMCs and tumor samples. Collected pretreatment and during treatment, PBMCs were isolated and stored as previously described. This chain joins TRBV21-1 to TRBJ2-1; the DNA was not compared with TRBD2, the D call given in the table. TRBV21-1 is designated a pseudogene. The sequence was collected from a man between 60 and 75 years old with urothelial cancer. This specimen consisted of PBMCs, obtained around atezolizumab (anti-PD-L1) treatment. The DNA sequence is as follows: TGTGCCAGCAGCACCCCTAGCGGCTCCTACAATGAGCAGTTCTTC. Its product reads: CASSTPSGSYNEQFF.